This T cell receptor beta chain was profiled in a study of T cell responses to AZD1222 COVID-19 vaccine. The study's findings and limits: There were mostly white British donors and more females than males, and clonal diversity was possibly underestimated. Repertoire sampling occurred only after the peak T cell response.

The repertoire was sequenced with immunoSEQ multiplex PCR; TCRdb's copy has only in-frame clones and lacks some. Here the sample spans some 150,000 clones, about nine tenths being singletons. From germline, CDR1 is LGHNA and CDR2 YNFKEQ. CDR3 size: 18 residues. Trimming took 4 bases from V and 5 from J; bases not matched to a gene: 11. Concerning this clone: The antigen is undetermined.

The J gene is TRBJ2-5, the V gene TRBV4-2; 15 positions agree with TRBD2. The source was peripheral blood, collected on day 0 of MenACWY control vaccination. This clonotype was sampled from an adult in good health. The CDR3 sequence: CASSPGLAGGQSGETQYF. As DNA, the CDR3 is TGTGCCAGCAGCCCCGGACTAGCGGGGGGGCAAAGCGGGGAGACCCAGTACTTC.